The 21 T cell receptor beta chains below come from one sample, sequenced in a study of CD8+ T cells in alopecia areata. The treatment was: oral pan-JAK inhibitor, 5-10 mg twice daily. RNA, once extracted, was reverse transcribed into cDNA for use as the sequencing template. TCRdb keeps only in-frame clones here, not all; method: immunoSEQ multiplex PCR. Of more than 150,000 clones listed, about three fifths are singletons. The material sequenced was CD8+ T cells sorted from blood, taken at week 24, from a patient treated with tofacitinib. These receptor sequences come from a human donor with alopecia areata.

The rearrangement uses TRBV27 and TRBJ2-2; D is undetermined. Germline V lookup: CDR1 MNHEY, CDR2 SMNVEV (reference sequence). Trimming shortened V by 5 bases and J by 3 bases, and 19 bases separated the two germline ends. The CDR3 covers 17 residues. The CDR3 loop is CASSPHGLAKDTGELFF. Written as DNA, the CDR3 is TGTGCCAGCAGTCCACACGGTCTGGCCAAGGACACCGGGGAGCTGTTTTTT.

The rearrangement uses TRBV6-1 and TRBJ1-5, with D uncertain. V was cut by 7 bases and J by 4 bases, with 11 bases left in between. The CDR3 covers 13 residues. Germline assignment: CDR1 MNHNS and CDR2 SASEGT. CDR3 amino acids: CASNGESNQPQHF. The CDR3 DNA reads TGTGCCAGCAATGGGGAATCAAATCAGCCCCAGCATTTT.

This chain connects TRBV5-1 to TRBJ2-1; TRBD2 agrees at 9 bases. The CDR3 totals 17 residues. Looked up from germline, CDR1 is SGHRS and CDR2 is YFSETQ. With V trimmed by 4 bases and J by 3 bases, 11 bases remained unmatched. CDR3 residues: CASSPRGAGGDYNEQFF. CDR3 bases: TGCGCCAGCAGCCCGAGGGGTGCGGGGGGGGACTACAATGAGCAGTTCTTC.

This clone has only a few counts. For the CDR3, the DNA is TGTGCCAGCACCCGACGCAGGGGAGACTTCTACAATGAGCAGTTCTTC. Protein product: CASTRRRGDFYNEQFF. The chain couples TRBV5-4 to TRBJ2-1, with a possible D match to TRBD1 (6 bases). Trimming shortened V by 6 bases and J by 3 bases, and 19 bases separated the two germline ends. The germline V gene has CDR1 SGHNT and CDR2 YYREEE (reference sequence). This CDR3 is 16 amino acids long.

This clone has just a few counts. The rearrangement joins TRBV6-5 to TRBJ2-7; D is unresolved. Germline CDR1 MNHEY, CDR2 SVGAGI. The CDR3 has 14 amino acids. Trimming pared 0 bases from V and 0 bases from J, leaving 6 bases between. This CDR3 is CASSYSLYSYEQYF. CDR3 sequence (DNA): TGTGCCAGCAGTTACTCTCTATACTCCTACGAGCAGTACTTC.

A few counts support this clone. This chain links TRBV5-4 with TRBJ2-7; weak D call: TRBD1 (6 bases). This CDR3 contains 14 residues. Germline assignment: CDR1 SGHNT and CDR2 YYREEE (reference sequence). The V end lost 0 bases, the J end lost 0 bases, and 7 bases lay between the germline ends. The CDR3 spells CASSLVDSSYEQYF. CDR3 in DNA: TGTGCCAGCAGCTTGGTGGACAGCTCCTACGAGCAGTACTTC.

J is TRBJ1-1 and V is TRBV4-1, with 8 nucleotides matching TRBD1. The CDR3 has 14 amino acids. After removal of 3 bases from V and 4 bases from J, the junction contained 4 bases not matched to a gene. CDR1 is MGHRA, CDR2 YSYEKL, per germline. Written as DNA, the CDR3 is TGCGCCAGCAGCCACCCGACAGGGGCCACTGAAGCTTTCTTT. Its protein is CASSHPTGATEAFF.

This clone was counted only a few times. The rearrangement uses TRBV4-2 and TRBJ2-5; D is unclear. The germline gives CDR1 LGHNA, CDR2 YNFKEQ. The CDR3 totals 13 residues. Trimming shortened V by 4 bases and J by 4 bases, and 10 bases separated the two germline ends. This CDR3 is CASSPLLGETQYF. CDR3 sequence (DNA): TGTGCCAGCAGCCCTTTACTTGGAGAGACCCAGTACTTC.

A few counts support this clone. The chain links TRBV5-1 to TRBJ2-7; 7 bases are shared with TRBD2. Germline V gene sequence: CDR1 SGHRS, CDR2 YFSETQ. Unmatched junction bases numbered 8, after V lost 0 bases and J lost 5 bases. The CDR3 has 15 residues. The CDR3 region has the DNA TGCGCCAGCAGCTTGGGACTAGCTTTCTTCCACGAGCAGTACTTC. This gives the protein CASSLGLAFFHEQYF.

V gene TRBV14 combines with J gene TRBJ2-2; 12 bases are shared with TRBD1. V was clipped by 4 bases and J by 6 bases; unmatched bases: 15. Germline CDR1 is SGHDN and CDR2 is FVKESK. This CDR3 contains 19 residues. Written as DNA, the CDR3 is TGTGCCAGCAGCCCCCACGGGACAGGGGGCGCGTTGTGGGCCGGGGAGCTGTTTTTT. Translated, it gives CASSPHGTGGALWAGELFF. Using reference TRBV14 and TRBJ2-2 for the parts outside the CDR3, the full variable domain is EAGVTQFPSHSVIEKGQTVTLRCDPISGHDNLYWYRRVMGKEIKFLLHFVKESKQDESGMPNNRFLAERTGGTYSTLKVQPAELEDSGVYFCASSPHGTGGALWAGELFFGEGSRLTVL.

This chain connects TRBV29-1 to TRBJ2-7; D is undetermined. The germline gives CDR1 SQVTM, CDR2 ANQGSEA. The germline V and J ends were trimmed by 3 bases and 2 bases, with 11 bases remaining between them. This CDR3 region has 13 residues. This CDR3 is CSVETDKPYEQYF. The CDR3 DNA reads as TGCAGCGTTGAGACGGATAAACCCTACGAGCAGTACTTC.

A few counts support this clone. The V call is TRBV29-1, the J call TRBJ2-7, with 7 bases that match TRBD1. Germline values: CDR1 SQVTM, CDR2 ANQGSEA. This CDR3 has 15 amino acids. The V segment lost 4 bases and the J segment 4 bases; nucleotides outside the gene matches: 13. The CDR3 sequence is CSVGDLGQVRYEQYF. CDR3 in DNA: TGCAGCGTTGGAGACTTAGGACAGGTCAGATACGAGCAGTACTTC.

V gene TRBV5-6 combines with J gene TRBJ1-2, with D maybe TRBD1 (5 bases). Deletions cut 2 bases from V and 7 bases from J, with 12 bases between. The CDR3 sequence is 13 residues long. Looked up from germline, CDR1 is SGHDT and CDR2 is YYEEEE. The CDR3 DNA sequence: TGTGCCAGCAGCTTTGCAGGGAGACCTGGCTACACCTTC. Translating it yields CASSFAGRPGYTF. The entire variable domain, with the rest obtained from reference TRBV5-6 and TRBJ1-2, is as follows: DAGVTQSPTHLIKTRGQQVTLRCSPKSGHDTVSWYQQALGQGPQFIFQYYEEEERQRGNFPDRFSGHQFPNYSSELNVNALLLGDSALYLCASSFAGRPGYTFGSGTRLTVV.

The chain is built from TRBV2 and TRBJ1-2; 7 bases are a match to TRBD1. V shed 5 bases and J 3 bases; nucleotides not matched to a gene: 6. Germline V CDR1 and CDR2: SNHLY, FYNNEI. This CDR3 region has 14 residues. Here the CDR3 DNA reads TGTGCCAGCAGTTGGGACAGCGCCTACTATGGCTACACCTTC. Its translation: CASSWDSAYYGYTF.

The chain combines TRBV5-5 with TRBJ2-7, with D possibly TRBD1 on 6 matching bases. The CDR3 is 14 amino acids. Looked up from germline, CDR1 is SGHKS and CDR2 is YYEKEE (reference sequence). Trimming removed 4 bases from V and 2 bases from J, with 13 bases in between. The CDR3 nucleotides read TGTGCCAGCAGCCTCCGGGACACCACCTACGAGCAGTACTTC. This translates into CASSLRDTTYEQYF.

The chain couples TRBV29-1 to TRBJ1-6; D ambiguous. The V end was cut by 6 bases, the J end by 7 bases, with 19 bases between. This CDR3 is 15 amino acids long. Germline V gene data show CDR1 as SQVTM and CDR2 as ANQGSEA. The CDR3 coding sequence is TGCAGCGTAATTTTGACTGCCGGCCTAAATTCACCCCTCCACTTT. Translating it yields CSVILTAGLNSPLHF.

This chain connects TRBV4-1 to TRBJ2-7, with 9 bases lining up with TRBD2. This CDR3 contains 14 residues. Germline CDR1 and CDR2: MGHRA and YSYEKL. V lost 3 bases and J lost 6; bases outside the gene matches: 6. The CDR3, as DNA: TGCGCCAGCAGCCATAATCGAGCGGGGGGCGAGCAGTACTTC. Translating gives CASSHNRAGGEQYF.

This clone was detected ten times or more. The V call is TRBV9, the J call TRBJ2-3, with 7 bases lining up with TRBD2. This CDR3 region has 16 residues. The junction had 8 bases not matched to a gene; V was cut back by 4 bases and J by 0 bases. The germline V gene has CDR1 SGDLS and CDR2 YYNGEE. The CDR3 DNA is TGTGCCAGCAGCCTCCGACTAGCCACTAGCACAGATACGCAGTATTTT. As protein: CASSLRLATSTDTQYF. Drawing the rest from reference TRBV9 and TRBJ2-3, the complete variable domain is DSGVTQTPKHLITATGQRVTLRCSPRSGDLSVYWYQQSLDQGLQFLIQYYNGEERAKGNILERFSAQQFPDLHSELNLSSLELGDSALYFCASSLRLATSTDTQYFGPGTRLTVL.

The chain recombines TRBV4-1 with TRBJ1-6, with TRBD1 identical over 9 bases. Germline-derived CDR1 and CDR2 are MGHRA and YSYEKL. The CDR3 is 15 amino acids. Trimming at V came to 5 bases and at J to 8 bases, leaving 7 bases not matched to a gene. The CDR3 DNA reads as TGCGCCAGCAGCTTAACAGGGGGCGGTGATTCACCCCTCCACTTT. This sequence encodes CASSLTGGGDSPLHF.

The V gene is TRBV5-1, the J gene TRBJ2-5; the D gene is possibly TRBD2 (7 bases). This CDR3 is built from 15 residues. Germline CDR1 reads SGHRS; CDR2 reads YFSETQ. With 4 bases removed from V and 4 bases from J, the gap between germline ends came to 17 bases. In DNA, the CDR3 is TGCGCCAGCAGCCGTATTGGGGGGGCCGGAGAGACCCAGTACTTC. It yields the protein CASSRIGGAGETQYF.

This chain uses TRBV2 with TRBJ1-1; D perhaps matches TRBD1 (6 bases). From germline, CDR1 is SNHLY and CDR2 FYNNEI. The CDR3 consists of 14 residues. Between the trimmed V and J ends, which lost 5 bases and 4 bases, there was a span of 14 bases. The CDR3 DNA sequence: TGTGCCAGCAGTTTACAGGGTTGTGGCACTGAAGCTTTCTTT. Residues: CASSLQGCGTEAFF.